The 30 T cell receptor beta chains in this list originate from one sample, sequenced in a study of cytomegalovirus exposure and HLA in healthy donors. 13 Jbeta primers and 60 Vbeta primers were used for the PCR. Sequencing used immunoSEQ multiplex PCR; TCRdb keeps in-frame clones, though not all of them. Recorded for this sample: over 100,000 clones. Sequencing was carried out using PBMCs. All receptors derive from a man aged 35 to 55 in good health and CMV-seropositive.

J is TRBJ2-7 and V is TRBV6-1; D not resolved. V lost 7 bases and J 0 bases, leaving 13 bases between the germline ends. The CDR3 length is 14 residues. CDR1 MNHNS and CDR2 SASEGT come from the germline V gene. CDR3 sequence: CASNLDWSSYEQYF. DNA for the CDR3: TGTGCCAGCAACCTAGACTGGTCCTCCTACGAGCAGTACTTC.

The J gene is TRBJ1-4, the V gene TRBV2; 8 positions match TRBD1. CDR3 size: 15 residues. Germline-derived CDR1 and CDR2 are SNHLY and FYNNEI. Trimming took 4 bases from V and 8 from J; bases not matched to a gene: 9. CDR3 DNA: TGTGCCAGCAGTGTTAGGGACAGGACGCCCGAAAAACTGTTTTTT. Amino acid sequence: CASSVRDRTPEKLFF.

The chain combines TRBV19 with TRBJ2-7; 10 bases match TRBD1. CDR1 and CDR2 from the germline V gene are LNHDA and SQIVND (reference sequence). After removal of 6 bases from V and 2 bases from J, the junction contained 7 bases not matched to a gene. The CDR3 sequence is 15 residues long. CDR3 sequence: CASSIGQGDPYEQYF. In nucleotides, the CDR3 is TGTGCCAGTAGCATCGGACAGGGGGATCCCTACGAGCAGTACTTC.

The chain carries TRBV7-9 and TRBJ2-7, with TRBD1 matching over 8 bases. V lost 1 base and J lost 4; bases outside the gene matches: 6. Germline CDR1 and CDR2: SEHNR and FQNEAQ (reference sequence). The CDR3 has 15 amino acids. This CDR3 is CASSLGGQGQYEQYF. In DNA form, the CDR3 reads TGTGCCAGCAGCTTAGGTGGACAGGGCCAATACGAGCAGTACTTC.

The rearrangement joins TRBV5-1 to TRBJ2-7; 8 bases match TRBD1. This CDR3 has 14 amino acids. V was pared by 0 bases and J by 4 bases, with 3 bases of the junction left unmatched. CDR1 is SGHRS and CDR2 is YFSETQ in the germline V gene. As DNA, the CDR3 is TGCGCCAGCAGCTTGGCGGGACAGGTTTACGAGCAGTACTTC. As protein: CASSLAGQVYEQYF. Together with reference TRBV5-1 and TRBJ2-7, the CDR3 gives the full variable domain: KAGVTQTPRYLIKTRGQQVTLSCSPISGHRSVSWYQQTPGQGLQFLFEYFSETQRNKGNFPGRFSGRQFSNSRSEMNVSTLELGDSALYLCASSLAGQVYEQYFGPGTRLTVT.

The chain carries TRBV10-2 and TRBJ2-1; D is possibly TRBD2 (5 bases). The V gene lost 2 bases and the J gene lost 6 bases, with 23 bases spanning the gap. The CDR3 is made up of 18 amino acids. Germline V gene data show CDR1 as WSHSY and CDR2 as SAAADI. For the CDR3, the DNA is TGCGCCAGCAGTGAGCTGACCTTCCCGGACTTGTGGGGCAATGAGCAGTTCTTC. Translated, it gives CASSELTFPDLWGNEQFF.

This chain joins TRBV6-1 and TRBJ2-7, with unresolved D. Trimming removed 1 base from V and 5 bases from J, with 9 bases in between. The CDR3 is 13 amino acids. Germline V gives CDR1 MNHNS, CDR2 SASEGT. Here the CDR3 DNA reads TGTGCCAGCAGTGAAGGGGCCGTTGACGAGCAGTACTTC. It translates to CASSEGAVDEQYF.

The chain has TRBV5-6 and TRBJ1-3; D not certain. The V gene's germline CDR1 is SGHDT and CDR2 YYEEEE. This CDR3 is built from 13 residues. V lost 6 bases to trimming and J lost 0 bases, with 7 bases between them. The DNA for the CDR3 is TGTGCCAGCAACGACTACTCTGGAAACACCATATATTTT. It yields the protein CASNDYSGNTIYF. The whole variable domain, filled in from reference TRBV5-6 and TRBJ1-3, reads DAGVTQSPTHLIKTRGQQVTLRCSPKSGHDTVSWYQQALGQGPQFIFQYYEEEERQRGNFPDRFSGHQFPNYSSELNVNALLLGDSALYLCASNDYSGNTIYFGEGSWLTVV.

The chain couples TRBV29-1 to TRBJ1-1; D gene uncertain. The V and J ends lost 2 bases and 3 bases respectively, with 10 bases between them. This CDR3 contains 13 residues. The germline V gene encodes CDR1 SQVTM and CDR2 ANQGSEA. CDR3 region: CSVEQNMDTEAFF. CDR3 bases: TGCAGCGTTGAACAGAACATGGACACTGAAGCTTTCTTT. Filled out from reference TRBV29-1 and TRBJ1-1, the complete variable domain reads SAVISQKPSRDICQRGTSLTIQCQVDSQVTMMFWYRQQPGQSLTLIATANQGSEATYESGFVIDKFPISRPNLTFSTLTVSNMSPEDSSIYLCSVEQNMDTEAFFGQGTRLTVV.

The V and J genes are TRBV19 and TRBJ2-2; perhaps TRBD2 as D (6 bases). CDR1 and CDR2 (germline): LNHDA, SQIVND (reference sequence). Trimming cost V 5 bases and J 0 bases, with 10 bases left between them. CDR3 length equals 15 residues. CDR3 in DNA: TGTGCCAGTAGTCCCCGGGACTCGAACACCGGGGAGCTGTTTTTT. Its translation: CASSPRDSNTGELFF. Looking up the rest from reference TRBV19 and TRBJ2-2 gives the full variable domain: DGGITQSPKYLFRKEGQNVTLSCEQNLNHDAMYWYRQDPGQGLRLIYYSQIVNDFQKGDIAEGYSVSREKKESFPLTVTSAQKNPTAFYLCASSPRDSNTGELFFGEGSRLTVL.

DNA for the CDR3: TGTGCCAGCAACTCCAACCGGGGGGCAGGTGAAAAACTGTTTTTT. This encodes CASNSNRGAGEKLFF. This chain uses TRBV7-9 with TRBJ1-4, with a weak D call TRBD1 (6 bases). CDR1 SEHNR and CDR2 FQNEAQ come from the germline V gene (reference sequence). The CDR3 spans 15 residues. V lost 7 bases and J 7 bases, leaving 19 bases between the germline ends.

The chain links TRBV5-1 to TRBJ2-1; 14 positions agree with TRBD2. V gave up 4 bases and J gave up 11 bases; unmatched junction bases: 8. CDR3 length: 15 residues. Germline CDR1 and CDR2: SGHRS and YFSETQ. In nucleotides, the CDR3 is TGCGCCAGCAGCGCTGCCGGGACTAGCGGGAGAAAGCAGTTCTTC. Amino acids: CASSAAGTSGRKQFF.

This sequence joins TRBV9 and TRBJ2-1; TRBD2 matches at 16 bases. The length of the CDR3 is 19 residues. CDR1 and CDR2 (germline): SGDLS, YYNGEE. Trimming took 0 bases from V and 3 from J; bases not matched to a gene: 6. CDR3 in amino acids: CASSVAVGLAGGFYNEQFF. The CDR3 DNA is TGTGCCAGCAGCGTAGCTGTGGGACTAGCGGGGGGGTTCTACAATGAGCAGTTCTTC.

This chain links TRBV7-2 with TRBJ1-2; TRBD1 matches 8 bases. Germline CDR1 and CDR2: SGHTA and FQGNSA. V shed 5 bases, J shed 0 bases, and the junction held 5 bases outside the gene matches. The CDR3 has 15 amino acids. The CDR3 DNA reads TGTGCCAGCAGCGACAGGGGATGGGCTAACTATGGCTACACCTTC. Translated: CASSDRGWANYGYTF.

V gene TRBV5-6 combines with J gene TRBJ2-7; 7 positions agree with TRBD2. V dropped 6 bases and J dropped 3; count of bases not matched to a gene: 9. The CDR3 is 14 residues long. The germline CDR1 and CDR2 sequences are SGHDT and YYEEEE. In DNA, the CDR3 is TGTGCCAGCACCGTAGGGACTACTAACTACGAGCAGTACTTC. It specifies CASTVGTTNYEQYF.

This chain connects TRBV7-2 to TRBJ1-2; TRBD1 matches 7 bases. CDR1 SGHTA and CDR2 FQGNSA come from the germline V gene. Unmatched junction bases numbered 2, after V lost 5 bases and J lost 2 bases. This CDR3 comprises 13 residues. The CDR3 spells CASSQDRNYGYTF. The CDR3 bases are TGTGCCAGCAGCCAGGACAGGAACTATGGCTACACCTTC.

This chain uses TRBV5-4 with TRBJ2-7; 9 positions agree with TRBD2. The germline CDR1 and CDR2 sequences are SGHNT and YYREEE (reference sequence). The CDR3 has 14 residues. V trimming: 2 bases; J trimming: 6 bases; junction bases outside the gene matches: 6. The CDR3 DNA reads TGTGCCAGCAGCTTTAGCGGGAGATTAGTCGAGCAGTACTTC. Translation gives CASSFSGRLVEQYF.

The chain couples TRBV6-1 to TRBJ1-1, with TRBD1 as a possible D gene (5 bases). The V gene's germline CDR1 is MNHNS and CDR2 SASEGT. The germline V and J ends were trimmed by 6 bases and 11 bases, with 19 bases remaining between them. The CDR3 has 13 amino acids. CDR3 protein: CASSHRGGGEAFF. Here the CDR3 DNA reads TGTGCCAGCAGCCATAGGGGAGGAGGGGAGGCTTTCTTT.

This chain joins TRBV28 and TRBJ2-2; 15 nucleotides match TRBD2. Per the germline V gene, CDR1 is MDHEN and CDR2 is SYDVKM. CDR3 length equals 17 residues. After removal of 6 bases from V and 1 base from J, the junction contained 3 bases not matched to a gene. The CDR3 nucleotides are TGTGCCAGCAGACCGGGACTAGCGGGAGGGAACACCGGGGAGCTGTTTTTT. Amino acid sequence: CASRPGLAGGNTGELFF.

The chain uses TRBV5-1 and TRBJ2-5, with 8 bases fitting TRBD2. With V trimmed by 4 bases and J by 5 bases, 4 bases remained unmatched. CDR1 and CDR2 from the germline V gene are SGHRS and YFSETQ. The CDR3 sequence is 13 residues long. CDR3 nucleotide sequence: TGCGCCAGCAGCACCCGACTAGCGGAGACCCAGTACTTC. This encodes CASSTRLAETQYF.

The genes are TRBV19 and TRBJ2-5; a possible D gene is TRBD1 (5 bases). The J call is uncertain, as TRBJ2-7 better fits the DNA end. The CDR3 runs 15 residues. In germline, CDR1 is LNHDA, CDR2 SQIVND (reference sequence). The CDR3 DNA sequence: TGTGCCAGTAGTATATGGGCAGGGTTGACCTACGAGCAGTACTTC. Amino acids: CASSIWAGLTYEQYF.

The rearrangement links TRBV4-3 to TRBJ2-1; 9 nucleotides align to TRBD2. CDR1 and CDR2 (germline): LGHNA, YSLEER. J gave up 6 bases and V 0 bases, and 12 bases lay outside the gene matches. The CDR3 loop spans 18 amino acids. The CDR3 protein is CASSQDSIVAGAGNEQFF. The DNA for the CDR3 is TGCGCCAGCAGCCAAGACTCCATAGTAGCGGGAGCTGGCAATGAGCAGTTCTTC.

This chain links TRBV9 with TRBJ1-1, with a possible D match to TRBD1 (6 bases). V was clipped by 2 bases and J by 4 bases, with 12 bases between them. The V gene's germline CDR1 is SGDLS and CDR2 YYNGEE. The CDR3 has 14 residues. The CDR3 DNA sequence: TGTGCCAGCAGCGTTCGGCAGGGGTCCACTGAAGCTTTCTTT. Its protein product is CASSVRQGSTEAFF. The full variable domain, in which reference TRBV9 and TRBJ1-1 provide the parts outside the CDR3, is DSGVTQTPKHLITATGQRVTLRCSPRSGDLSVYWYQQSLDQGLQFLIQYYNGEERAKGNILERFSAQQFPDLHSELNLSSLELGDSALYFCASSVRQGSTEAFFGQGTRLTVV.

The chain is built from TRBV7-8 and TRBJ1-4; D remains unclear. CDR1 is SGHVS, CDR2 FQNEAQ, per germline. Trimming took off 1 base at V and 8 bases at J, with 17 bases between the two ends. This CDR3 comprises 16 residues. The CDR3 spells CASSLGWERQNEKLFF. CDR3 bases: TGTGCCAGCAGCTTAGGATGGGAGAGGCAGAACGAAAAACTGTTTTTT.

The rearrangement uses TRBV27 and TRBJ2-7; 13 bases agree with TRBD2. From germline, CDR1 is MNHEY and CDR2 SMNVEV (reference sequence). Trimming at V came to 6 bases and at J to 1 base, leaving 12 bases not matched to a gene. The CDR3 sequence is 18 residues long. Here the CDR3 reads CASSPISGGLAGSYEQYF. Written as DNA, the CDR3 is TGTGCCAGCAGCCCTATTTCTGGGGGACTAGCGGGGTCCTACGAGCAGTACTTC.

This chain links TRBV6-5 with TRBJ1-1; maybe TRBD1 (5 bases). Germline V gene lookup returns CDR1 MNHEY and CDR2 SVGAGI. CDR3 size: 13 residues. Trimming took 7 bases from V and 4 from J, leaving 13 bases between them. The chain's CDR3 is CASNPPGVTEAFF. The CDR3 DNA reads as TGTGCCAGCAACCCACCGGGGGTCACTGAAGCTTTCTTT.

The chain recombines TRBV6-1 with TRBJ1-2; D remains unclear. Germline V gives CDR1 MNHNS, CDR2 SASEGT. The CDR3 is 11 residues long. The ends were cut back, 4 bases at V and 2 bases at J, with 2 bases in the middle. CDR3 bases: TGTGCCAGCAGTGCGAACTATGGCTACACCTTC. It codes for CASSANYGYTF.

The genes are TRBV27 and TRBJ2-7; a weak D match, TRBD2 (7 bases). The germline V and J ends were trimmed by 5 bases and 4 bases, with 21 bases remaining between them. The CDR3 runs to 16 residues. Germline CDR1 MNHEY, CDR2 SMNVEV (reference sequence). The CDR3: CASSPLGGGSSYEQYF. CDR3 nucleotides: TGTGCCAGCAGTCCCTTGGGGGGCGGGAGCTCTTACGAGCAGTACTTC.

The rearrangement links TRBV15 to TRBJ2-7, with 8 bases fitting TRBD2. V gave up 0 bases and J gave up 5 bases; unmatched junction bases: 6. The CDR3 consists of 15 residues. The germline V gene has CDR1 LNHNV and CDR2 YYDKDF (reference sequence). The CDR3 nucleotides read TGTGCCACCAGCAGAGATCTGAGCGGGAGCAACGAGCAGTACTTC. Translation gives CATSRDLSGSNEQYF.

This chain joins TRBV19 and TRBJ1-5; a weak D match, TRBD1 (5 bases). This CDR3 spans 15 amino acids. Between the trimmed V and J ends, which lost 10 bases and 2 bases, there was a span of 18 bases. Germline CDR1 reads LNHDA; CDR2 reads SQIVND (reference sequence). The CDR3 reads CATSVGLYGNQPQHF. The CDR3, as DNA: TGTGCCACCTCAGTGGGACTATATGGCAATCAGCCCCAGCATTTT.